These 11 T cell receptor beta chains originate from one sample sequenced in a study of shared clonotypes between healthy human individuals. Generated by immunoSEQ multiplex PCR, the TCRdb table keeps only in-frame clones and is missing some. The table has around 650,000 clones, approximately 96% seen once; the top ten hold about 0.11%. Positive CCR7 selection of CD45RO-negative cells yielded the naive CD8 cells, and terminally differentiated effector memory CD45RA+ cells were excluded. Sequences were obtained from naive CD8+ T cells sorted from blood. The origin of the receptors is a woman in her twenties or thirties in good health.

V gene TRBV25-1 combines with J gene TRBJ2-1; no reliable D call. Germline CDR1 and CDR2: MGHDK and SYGVNS. Trimming shortened V by 3 bases and J by 15 bases, and 12 bases separated the two germline ends. This CDR3 is built from 11 residues. CDR3 nucleotide sequence: TGTGCCAGCAGTGAGTTTGGGGTGCGGTTCTTC. Translated, it gives CASSEFGVRFF.

This chain connects TRBV16 to TRBJ1-2; D ambiguous. The V gene's germline CDR1 is KGHSY and CDR2 FQNENV. The V gene lost 2 bases and the J gene lost 3 bases, with 7 bases spanning the gap. The CDR3 covers 13 residues. CDR3 sequence (DNA): TGTGCCAGCAGCCAAATCAGCGACTATGGCTACACCTTC. It is translated as CASSQISDYGYTF.

This chain connects TRBV7-9 to TRBJ2-1; 8 nucleotides line up with TRBD2. V dropped 5 bases and J dropped 6; count of bases not matched to a gene: 6. Germline CDR1 reads SEHNR; CDR2 reads FQNEAQ (reference sequence). The CDR3 has 14 amino acids. CDR3 DNA sequence: TGTGCCAGCAGCCCTGCTCTAGCGGGCAATGAGCAGTTCTTC. Translating it yields CASSPALAGNEQFF.

The chain recombines TRBV5-4 with TRBJ2-2; 9 nucleotides align to TRBD2. CDR3 length: 16 residues. Germline V gene data show CDR1 as SGHNT and CDR2 as YYREEE (reference sequence). The ends lost 5 bases at V and 7 bases at J; junction bases unmatched: 12. CDR3 region: CASRHTLAGADGELFF. The CDR3 nucleotides are TGTGCCAGCAGGCACACCTTAGCGGGAGCCGACGGGGAGCTGTTTTTT.

The gene calls are TRBV7-2 and TRBJ2-7; D uncertain. CDR1 and CDR2 (germline): SGHTA, FQGNSA. The CDR3 covers 13 residues. V shed 5 bases and J shed 7 bases, with 15 bases lying between them. The DNA of the CDR3 is TGTGCCAGCAGCCAGAGGACGTTACGGGAGCAGTACTTC. As protein: CASSQRTLREQYF.

This clone was seen only a few times. V usage is TRBV4-2 and J usage is TRBJ1-4, with D uncertain. This CDR3 region has 16 residues. Between the trimmed V and J ends, which lost 0 bases and 3 bases, there was a span of 11 bases. The germline gives CDR1 LGHNA, CDR2 YNFKEQ. CDR3 DNA: TGTGCCAGCAGCCAAGATATCTTGCCGGCTAATGAAAAACTGTTTTTT. The encoded protein is CASSQDILPANEKLFF.

The chain couples TRBV28 to TRBJ2-3; the D is unclear. The CDR3 runs 16 residues. V lost 6 bases to trimming and J lost 2 bases, with 18 bases between them. Germline-derived CDR1 and CDR2 are MDHEN and SYDVKM. In DNA, the CDR3 is TGTGCCAGCAGCCCAACGACCGAATACGACACAGATACGCAGTATTTT. Amino acids: CASSPTTEYDTDTQYF.

The CDR3 sequence: CVRRLAGGHTMNTEAFF. In DNA, the CDR3 is TGTGTCAGAAGATTAGCAGGGGGACATACCATGAACACTGAAGCTTTCTTT. This chain uses TRBV7-5 with TRBJ1-1; the table names TRBD1, a call not compared with the DNA. TRBV7-5 is listed as a pseudogene. The CDR3 runs to 17 residues.

The chain combines TRBV18 with TRBJ2-7, with D tentatively TRBD1 (6 bases). This CDR3 has 15 amino acids. Trimming removed 2 bases at V and 3 bases at J, with 14 bases between. Per germline, CDR1 KGHSH and CDR2 LQKENI. In DNA, the CDR3 is TGTGCCAGCTCACCATTCTCAGGGGAGAACTACGAGCAGTACTTC. Translating it yields CASSPFSGENYEQYF.

The V gene is TRBV12-2, the J gene TRBJ2-7; no check of the table's D call, TRBD2, against the DNA was made. TRBV12-2 is termed a pseudogene. The CDR3 sequence is 16 residues long. CDR3 residues: CASRLRRLAGSYEQYF. In nucleotides, the CDR3 is TGTGCAAGTCGCTTAAGACGCCTAGCGGGGTCCTACGAGCAGTACTTC.

V gene TRBV6-4 combines with J gene TRBJ2-2; 10 nucleotides line up with TRBD2. This CDR3 is built from 16 residues. J gave up 4 bases and V 5 bases, and 7 bases lay outside the gene matches. In germline, CDR1 is MRHNA, CDR2 SNTAGT. CDR3 loop: CASSSSGTSATGELFF. The CDR3 nucleotides read TGTGCCAGCAGTAGCTCCGGGACTAGCGCCACCGGGGAGCTGTTTTTT.